This is a list of T cell receptor beta chains from one sample in a study of T cell repertoires in cytomegalovirus infection. Their target antigens are unknown. MiXCR was run by TCRdb on the reads, yielding one entry per CDR3 protein. The sample includes 900,000 to 950,000 distinct CDR3 sequences, roughly a third of them seen just once. Specimen: cultured CD8+ T cells from PBMCs, collected from culture after CMV antigen stimulation. The receptors derive from a human donor in good health (CMV status not recorded). Some clones in this sample may be carry-over from other donors' samples. The conserved cysteine and the conserved F or W are not part of the CDR3 here. Each record gives: D gene, CDR3 length, clone size, V gene, J gene, CDR3 protein. The D gene is left open where the match is weak. Only some rows state a clone size, as once, few, many or a class for expanded clones.

D gene: TRBD1; CDR3 length: 13; clone size: -; V gene: TRBV27; J gene: TRBJ2-7; CDR3 protein: ASTLTGGYGLEQY
D gene: -; CDR3 length: 11; clone size: many; V gene: TRBV7-8; J gene: TRBJ1-1; CDR3 protein: ASSLSLVTEAF
D gene: -; CDR3 length: 12; clone size: few; V gene: TRBV11-2; J gene: TRBJ2-1; CDR3 protein: ASEVWGAPNEQF
D gene: -; CDR3 length: 13; clone size: once; V gene: TRBV7-8; J gene: TRBJ1-2; CDR3 protein: VSSPREGAYNGYT
D gene: TRBD1; CDR3 length: 14; clone size: -; V gene: TRBV6-1; J gene: TRBJ1-4; CDR3 protein: ASSGGDRGPNEKLF
D gene: -; CDR3 length: 10; clone size: -; V gene: TRBV6-1; J gene: TRBJ1-1; CDR3 protein: ASSEDDPEAF
D gene: -; CDR3 length: 14; clone size: -; V gene: TRBV3-1; J gene: TRBJ2-4; CDR3 protein: ASSQTVQGAKNIQY
D gene: -; CDR3 length: 11; clone size: -; V gene: TRBV6-1; J gene: TRBJ2-1; CDR3 protein: ASSEGGWGEQF
D gene: TRBD1; CDR3 length: 14; clone size: -; V gene: TRBV6-5; J gene: TRBJ1-2; CDR3 protein: ASSLRPTGGSNGYT
D gene: -; CDR3 length: 12; clone size: -; V gene: TRBV19; J gene: TRBJ1-1; CDR3 protein: VSSRGETNTEAF
D gene: -; CDR3 length: 10; clone size: few; V gene: TRBV10-3; J gene: TRBJ1-1; CDR3 protein: AISDSNTEAF
D gene: -; CDR3 length: 12; clone size: few; V gene: TRBV6-2/TRBV6-3; J gene: TRBJ1-1; CDR3 protein: ASSYGGDGTEAF
D gene: -; CDR3 length: 12; clone size: many; V gene: TRBV29-1; J gene: TRBJ2-1; CDR3 protein: SVGKYSSYNEQF
D gene: -; CDR3 length: 11; clone size: few; V gene: TRBV29-1; J gene: TRBJ1-2; CDR3 protein: SATRGGDYGYT
D gene: TRBD2; CDR3 length: 13; clone size: -; V gene: TRBV6-5; J gene: TRBJ2-3; CDR3 protein: ASSKQRGLEDTQY
D gene: TRBD1; CDR3 length: 10; clone size: -; V gene: TRBV7-2; J gene: TRBJ1-1; CDR3 protein: ASSLGQPRAF
D gene: -; CDR3 length: 11; clone size: many; V gene: TRBV12-3/TRBV12-4; J gene: TRBJ2-3; CDR3 protein: ASSLMVGDTQY